This record looks at one TCR beta chain sequence and its context. What it binds is unknown. Trimming took off 0 bases at V and 7 bases at J, with 13 bases between the two ends. The CDR3 sequence is 14 residues long. Germline loops: CDR1 LNHDA, CDR2 SQIVND (reference sequence). The entry originates in a study of shared clonotypes between healthy human individuals. This table comes from immunoSEQ multiplex PCR, and its TCRdb copy is limited to in-frame clones, with some not included. The sample consists of about 640,000 clones, about 78% of them appearing once. Study conclusions and caveats: Relative to memory subsets, naive subsets generally showed larger estimated richness.

This TCR was sampled from a woman aged 25 to 39 in good health. The sample comprised memory CD4+ T cells sorted from blood. As to subset: CD45RA-negative fraction. The chain has TRBV19 and TRBJ2-7; D possibly corresponds to TRBD2 (6 bases). CDR3 DNA: TGTGCCAGTAGTATAGATTTTGGAGGGTCTGAGCAGTACTTC. It is translated as CASSIDFGGSEQYF.